The 13 T cell receptor beta chains below come from one sample, sequenced in a study of cytomegalovirus exposure and HLA in healthy donors. Primers for the PCR totalled 60 Vbeta and 13 Jbeta. Assay used: immunoSEQ multiplex PCR; TCRdb lists only in-frame clones, some missing. The table has some 130,000 clones, roughly 78% seen once. Sequencing input: PBMCs. The receptors were gathered from a man younger than 45 in good health.

V usage is TRBV4-1 and J usage is TRBJ2-1; 10 bases map to TRBD2. CDR3 size: 15 residues. Trimming cost V 3 bases and J 7 bases; bases outside gene matches: 6. CDR1 and CDR2 from the germline V gene are MGHRA and YSYEKL. CDR3 nucleotide sequence: TGCGCCAGCAGCCACAAGCGGGAGGGGCGGAATGAGCAGTTCTTC. Its protein is CASSHKREGRNEQFF.

The CDR3 is CASSVGAWDRGKYDEKLFF. In nucleotides, the CDR3 is TGTGCCAGCAGCGTTGGGGCTTGGGACAGGGGGAAATACGATGAAAAACTGTTTTTT. The chain employs TRBV9 and TRBJ1-4; 11 bases agree with TRBD1. Germline-derived CDR1 and CDR2 are SGDLS and YYNGEE. J gave up 6 bases and V 2 bases, and 15 bases lay outside the gene matches. The CDR3 has 19 residues.

This chain uses TRBV4-3 with TRBJ2-1; 10 bases agree with TRBD2. Unmatched junction bases numbered 9, after V lost 1 base and J lost 9 bases. This CDR3 spans 16 amino acids. The germline V gene encodes CDR1 LGHNA and CDR2 YSLEER. The CDR3 protein is CASSQVVGTSDGEQFF. The CDR3 coding sequence is TGCGCCAGCAGCCAAGTAGTCGGGACTAGCGACGGTGAGCAGTTCTTC.

This chain connects TRBV13 to TRBJ2-5, with no clear D. Trimming removed 2 bases at V and 4 bases at J, with 8 bases between. The CDR3 is 13 amino acids. Germline CDR1 is PRHDT and CDR2 is FYEKMQ (reference sequence). The CDR3 DNA reads as TGTGCCAGCAGCTTAAAGCTGTTAGAGACCCAGTACTTC. Its translation: CASSLKLLETQYF.

The DNA of the CDR3 is TGTGCCAGCAGCCAAGGACTAGCGGGGCAAGAGACCCAGTACTTC. It translates to CASSQGLAGQETQYF. The rearrangement uses TRBV5-4 and TRBJ2-5; 12 bases match TRBD2. V lost 4 bases, J lost 2 bases, and 3 bases stayed unmatched. This CDR3 has 15 amino acids. Germline V gene lookup returns CDR1 SGHNT and CDR2 YYREEE (reference sequence).

This clone was seen more than once but under ten times. CDR3 sequence (DNA): TGTGCCAGTAGTAGACTAGCGGGACTCTACGAGCAGTACTTC. Translation: CASSRLAGLYEQYF. The chain joins TRBV19 to TRBJ2-7, with 11 bases identical to TRBD2. This CDR3 region has 14 residues. Looked up from germline, CDR1 is LNHDA and CDR2 is SQIVND (reference sequence). V lost 4 bases and J lost 3; bases outside the gene matches: 2.

This chain connects TRBV18 to TRBJ2-7, with TRBD2 matching over 8 bases. This CDR3 contains 17 residues. J lost 3 bases, V lost 3 bases, and 13 bases had no gene match. The germline CDR1 and CDR2 sequences are KGHSH and LQKENI. CDR3 region: CASSPQGRAGGGYEQYF. CDR3 coding DNA: TGTGCCAGCTCACCCCAAGGGAGGGCGGGAGGAGGCTACGAGCAGTACTTC.

CDR3 sequence: CASRREGTSGMMETQYF. The CDR3 nucleotides are TGTGCCAGCAGACGTGAAGGGACTAGCGGTATGATGGAGACCCAGTACTTC. The genes are TRBV11-2 and TRBJ2-5, with 11 bases that match TRBD2. V was pared by 6 bases and J by 5 bases, with 14 bases of the junction left unmatched. Germline V gene lookup returns CDR1 SGHAT and CDR2 FQNNGV. The CDR3 length is 17 residues.

The J gene is TRBJ1-1, the V gene TRBV4-1; 9 nucleotides line up with TRBD1. Trimming removed 0 bases from V and 3 bases from J; junction bases left unmatched: 5. CDR1 MGHRA and CDR2 YSYEKL come from the germline V gene. The CDR3 has 16 amino acids. This chain's CDR3 is CASSQELDRGYTEAFF. The CDR3 region has the DNA TGCGCCAGCAGCCAAGAATTAGACAGGGGGTACACTGAAGCTTTCTTT.

This chain connects TRBV28 to TRBJ2-2; possible D gene TRBD1, 8 bases. From germline, CDR1 is MDHEN and CDR2 SYDVKM. The length of the CDR3 is 15 residues. V lost 5 bases, J lost 3 bases, and 13 bases lay in between. CDR3 nucleotide sequence: TGTGCCAGCAGTCTACAGGGGGGGCACACCGGGGAGCTGTTTTTT. It yields the protein CASSLQGGHTGELFF.

This clone was observed many times. V gene TRBV6-4 combines with J gene TRBJ2-6; D might be TRBD1 (6 bases). The CDR3 runs to 17 residues. Trimming cost V 5 bases and J 2 bases, with 16 bases left between them. Germline V gene lookup returns CDR1 MRHNA and CDR2 SNTAGT. DNA for the CDR3: TGTGCCAGCAGTTCCGGGACAAGAGACACTGGGGCCAACGTCCTGACTTTC. Its translation is CASSSGTRDTGANVLTF.

This chain connects TRBV27 to TRBJ2-1; TRBD2 agrees at 8 bases. V gave up 5 bases and J gave up 7 bases; unmatched junction bases: 13. From germline, CDR1 is MNHEY and CDR2 SMNVEV (reference sequence). The CDR3 contains 16 residues. The CDR3 sequence is CASSQLGGTRGNEQFF. DNA for the CDR3: TGTGCCAGCAGTCAGCTAGGTGGGACTAGGGGGAATGAGCAGTTCTTC.

The chain recombines TRBV5-1 with TRBJ2-7, with TRBD1 as a possible D gene (5 bases). This CDR3 is 12 amino acids long. Trimming stripped 0 bases from V and 4 bases from J, with 5 bases between. Germline assignment: CDR1 SGHRS and CDR2 YFSETQ. The CDR3 sequence: CASSLEGYEQYF. The CDR3 DNA follows: TGCGCCAGCAGCTTGGAGGGGTACGAGCAGTACTTC.